The clone carrying this T cell receptor (beta chain) appeared a few times. As yet, its antigen is unknown. The TCR beta CDR3 regions underwent amplification using RNA transcripts as the source. TCR CDR3 regions were first amplified by RT-PCR with HTBI primers. TCRdb ran MiXCR on the multiplex PCR reads and lists one entry per CDR3 protein. The profile shows roughly 420,000 distinct CDR3 sequences, 15% to 19% of them singletons. This sample is part of a study of T cells in Graves' hyperthyroidism and ophthalmopathy. General study points: Most thyroid clonotypes that were expanded above 0.001 also turned up in blood.

Germline V gene lookup returns CDR1 SGHTA and CDR2 FQGNSA. The J segment lost 1 base and the V segment lost 1 base, leaving 12 bases of the junction unmatched. The CDR3 has 19 amino acids. From roughly 9.2 ml of fresh peripheral blood, PBMCs were isolated. The V call is TRBV7-2, the J call TRBJ1-5, with 8 bases lining up with TRBD1. The sample taken for sequencing was blood. The receptor's source is a young woman with Graves' hyperthyroidism. The CDR3 protein is CASSLGAGQGMGSNQPQHF. CDR3 nucleotide sequence: TGTGCCAGCAGCTTAGGTGCAGGACAGGGCATGGGGAGCAATCAGCCCCAGCATTTT.